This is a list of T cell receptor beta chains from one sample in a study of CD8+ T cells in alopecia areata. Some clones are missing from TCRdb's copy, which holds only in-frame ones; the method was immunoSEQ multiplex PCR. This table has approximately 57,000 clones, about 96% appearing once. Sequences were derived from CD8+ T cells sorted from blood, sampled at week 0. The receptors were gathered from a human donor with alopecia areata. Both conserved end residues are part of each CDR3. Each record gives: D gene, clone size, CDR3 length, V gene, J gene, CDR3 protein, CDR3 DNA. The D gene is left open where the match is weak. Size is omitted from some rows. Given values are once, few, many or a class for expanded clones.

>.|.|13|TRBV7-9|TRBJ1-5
CASSAGEYQPQHF
TGTGCCAGCAGCGCGGGAGAGTATCAGCCCCAGCATTTT
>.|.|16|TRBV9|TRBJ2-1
CASSGTPGSSYNEQFF
TGTGCCAGCAGCGGAACCCCTGGGAGCTCCTACAATGAGCAGTTCTTC
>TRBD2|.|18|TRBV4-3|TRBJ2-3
CASSRFPTSDGFADTQYF
TGCGCCAGCAGCCGTTTCCCTACTAGCGACGGCTTTGCAGATACGCAGTATTTT
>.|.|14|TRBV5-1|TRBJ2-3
CATKEWSNTDTQYF
TGCGCCACCAAAGAATGGTCCAACACAGATACGCAGTATTTT
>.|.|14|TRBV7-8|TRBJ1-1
CASSSKTSYTEAFF
TGTGCCAGCAGCTCGAAAACGAGTTACACTGAAGCTTTCTTT
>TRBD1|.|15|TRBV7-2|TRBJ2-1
CASSLVGTGDHEQFF
TGTGCCAGCAGCTTAGTAGGGACAGGGGATCATGAGCAGTTCTTC
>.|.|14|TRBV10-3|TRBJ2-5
CAISGTGVDETQYF
TGTGCCATCAGTGGGACTGGAGTTGACGAGACCCAGTACTTC
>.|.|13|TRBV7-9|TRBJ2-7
CASSLVAGWEQYF
TGTGCCAGCAGCTTAGTGGCCGGGTGGGAGCAGTACTTC
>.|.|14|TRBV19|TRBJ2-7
CASSIGPRANEQYF
TGTGCCAGTAGTATAGGTCCCAGGGCGAACGAGCAGTACTTC
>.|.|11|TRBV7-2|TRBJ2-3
CASSFGDTQYF
TGTGCCAGCAGCTTCGGAGATACGCAGTATTTT
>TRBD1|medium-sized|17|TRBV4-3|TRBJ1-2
CASSQVRTGGLNYGYTF
TGCGCCAGCAGCCAAGTGAGGACAGGGGGCCTAAACTATGGCTACACCTTC
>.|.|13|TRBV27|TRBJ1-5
CPRGGTANQPQHF
TGCCCTAGGGGAGGGACGGCCAATCAGCCCCAGCATTTT
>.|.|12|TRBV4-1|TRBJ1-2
CASSQGVNGYTF
TGCGCCAGCAGCCAAGGGGTGAATGGCTACACCTTC
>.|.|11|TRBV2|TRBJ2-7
CASMDSYEQYF
TGTGCCAGCATGGACAGTTACGAGCAGTACTTC
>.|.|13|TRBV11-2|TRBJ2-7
CASSLGQFYEQYF
TGTGCCAGCAGCTTAGGACAGTTCTACGAGCAGTACTTC
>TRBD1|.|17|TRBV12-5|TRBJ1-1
CASGFQLSGTGNTEAFF
TGTGCTAGTGGTTTTCAACTCTCCGGGACAGGCAACACTGAAGCTTTCTTT
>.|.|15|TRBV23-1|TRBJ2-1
CASSLKAEPADEQFF
TGCGCCAGCAGTCTCAAGGCCGAACCGGCGGATGAGCAGTTCTTC
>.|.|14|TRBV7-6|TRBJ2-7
CASSLTGLTYEQYF
TGTGCCAGCAGCTTAACCGGGCTGACCTACGAGCAGTACTTC
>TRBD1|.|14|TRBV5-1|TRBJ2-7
CASSLDRVSYEQYF
TGCGCCAGCAGCCTGGACAGGGTCTCGTACGAGCAGTACTTC
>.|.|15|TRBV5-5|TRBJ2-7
CASSPLVGAFLEQYF
TGTGCCAGCAGCCCCCTGGTAGGGGCGTTCCTCGAGCAGTACTTC
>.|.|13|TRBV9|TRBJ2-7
CASSLHASYEQYF
TGTGCCAGCAGCCTCCACGCCTCCTACGAGCAGTACTTC
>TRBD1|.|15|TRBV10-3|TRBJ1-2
CAISDPDRDGSGYTF
TGTGCCATCAGTGACCCGGACAGGGACGGCTCTGGCTACACCTTC
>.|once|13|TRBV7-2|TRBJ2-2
CASSLHPGGELFF
TGTGCCAGCAGCTTACACCCTGGCGGGGAGCTGTTTTTT
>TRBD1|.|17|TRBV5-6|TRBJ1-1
CASSLGQGGYIGTEAFF
TGTGCCAGCAGCCTCGGACAGGGCGGGTATATTGGGACTGAAGCTTTCTTT